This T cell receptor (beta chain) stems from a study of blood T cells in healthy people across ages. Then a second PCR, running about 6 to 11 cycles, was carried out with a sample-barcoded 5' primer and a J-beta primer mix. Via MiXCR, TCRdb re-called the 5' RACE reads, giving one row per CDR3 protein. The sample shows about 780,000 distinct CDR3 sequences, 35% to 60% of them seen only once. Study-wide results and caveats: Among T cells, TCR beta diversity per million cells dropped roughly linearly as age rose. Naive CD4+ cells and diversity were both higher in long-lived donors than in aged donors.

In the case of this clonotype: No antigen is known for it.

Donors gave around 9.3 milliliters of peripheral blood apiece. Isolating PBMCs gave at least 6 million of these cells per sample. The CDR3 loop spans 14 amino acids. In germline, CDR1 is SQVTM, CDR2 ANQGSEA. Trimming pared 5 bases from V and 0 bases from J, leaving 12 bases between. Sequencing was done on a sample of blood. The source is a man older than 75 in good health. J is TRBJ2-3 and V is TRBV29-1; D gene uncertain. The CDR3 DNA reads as TGCAGCGTTCACAAGGAACTAAGCACAGATACGCAGTATTTT. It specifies CSVHKELSTDTQYF.